The present T cell receptor beta chain was sequenced within a study of cytomegalovirus exposure and HLA in healthy donors. General study points: Researchers counted roughly 150 TCR beta chains as cytomegalovirus-associated.

With 60 Vbeta and 13 Jbeta primers, the PCR was carried out. Assay used: immunoSEQ multiplex PCR; TCRdb lists only in-frame clones, some missing. The table lists roughly 80,000 clones, 67% of them singletons. As to this clone: The antigen remains unidentified.

Germline values: CDR1 SGHRS, CDR2 YFSETQ. CDR3 length: 15 amino acids. V lost 3 bases to trimming and J lost 0 bases, with 10 bases between them. The specimen sequenced was PBMCs. This sequence joins TRBV5-1 and TRBJ2-1, with D hard to call. This clonotype was sampled from a woman between 45 and 60 years old in good health and CMV-seropositive. The DNA for the CDR3 is TGCGCCAGCAGCTACGGTCCGAGCTCCTACAATGAGCAGTTCTTC. It specifies CASSYGPSSYNEQFF.